One sample yielded the 17 T cell receptor beta chains listed below, sequenced in a study of blood T cell repertoires in COVID-19. Here immunoSEQ multiplex PCR was the method, and the copy in TCRdb shows in-frame clones only, minus some. Counted here are about 38,000 clones, about nine tenths occurring once; the ten biggest clones make up roughly 7.2%. Sample: peripheral blood. The receptors originated from a human donor in a cohort sampled during active COVID-19.

The rearrangement joins TRBV18 to TRBJ1-3, with D possibly matching TRBD1 (5 bases). Trimming took off 2 bases at V and 0 bases at J, with 11 bases between the two ends. This CDR3 comprises 16 residues. Per germline, CDR1 KGHSH and CDR2 LQKENI. The DNA of the CDR3 is TGTGCCAGCTCACCAGGTCGGCAGGGCTCTGGAAACACCATATATTTT. As protein: CASSPGRQGSGNTIYF.

This rearrangement joins TRBV5-1 to TRBJ2-2; D remains unclear. Trimming pared 4 bases from V and 6 bases from J, leaving 16 bases between. Germline V gives CDR1 SGHRS, CDR2 YFSETQ. The CDR3 sequence is 15 residues long. CDR3 nucleotide sequence: TGCGCCAGCAGCCCGTTAGAGAGCGCGGCCGGGGAGCTGTTTTTT. Translating it yields CASSPLESAAGELFF.

J is TRBJ2-1 and V is TRBV10-3, with 9 bases identical to TRBD1. Per the germline V gene, CDR1 is ENHRY and CDR2 is SYGVKD. This CDR3 has 14 residues. The V segment lost 3 bases and the J segment 6 bases; nucleotides outside the gene matches: 3. CDR3 region: CAISDRDRVNEQFF. For the CDR3, the DNA is TGTGCCATCAGTGATAGGGACAGGGTCAATGAGCAGTTCTTC.

The chain carries TRBV2 and TRBJ2-7; perhaps TRBD1 as D (5 bases). V lost 5 bases to trimming and J lost 2 bases, with 13 bases between them. The CDR3 covers 14 residues. Germline V gives CDR1 SNHLY, CDR2 FYNNEI. CDR3 sequence reads: CASSRQPPPYEQYF. In DNA form, the CDR3 reads TGTGCCAGCAGTCGACAGCCCCCGCCCTACGAGCAGTACTTC.

This clone has a single count. The V gene is TRBV28, the J gene TRBJ2-7; TRBD1 matches 7 bases. The CDR3 is made up of 13 amino acids. V shed 7 bases and J 4 bases; nucleotides not matched to a gene: 7. The germline V gene has CDR1 MDHEN and CDR2 SYDVKM. Here the CDR3 DNA reads TGTGCCAGCACAGGGGGTAGGGGGTACGAGCAGTACTTC. It is translated as CASTGGRGYEQYF.

The genes are TRBV4-1 and TRBJ2-1, with 9 bases identical to TRBD2. The V and J ends lost 4 bases and 8 bases, in that order; junction bases with no gene match: 18. CDR1 and CDR2 (germline): MGHRA, YSYEKL. CDR3 length: 18 residues. The CDR3 spells CASSRPNPLAGGMDEQFF. CDR3 DNA: TGCGCCAGCAGCCGGCCTAATCCGTTGGCGGGAGGGATGGATGAGCAGTTCTTC.

The CDR3 loop reads CASRRTGGHYEQYF. CDR3 in DNA: TGTGCCAGCCGAAGGACAGGGGGTCACTACGAGCAGTACTTC. This chain links TRBV2 with TRBJ2-7; 10 positions agree with TRBD1. This CDR3 has 14 residues. Unmatched junction bases numbered 7, after V lost 8 bases and J lost 3 bases. Germline V gene data show CDR1 as SNHLY and CDR2 as FYNNEI.

The rearrangement links TRBV28 to TRBJ2-7; D is possibly TRBD2 (6 bases). The germline gives CDR1 MDHEN, CDR2 SYDVKM. V dropped 3 bases and J dropped 6 bases, with 12 bases sitting between them. This CDR3 comprises 13 residues. The chain's CDR3 is CASSFTRGGEQYF. In DNA, the CDR3 is TGTGCCAGCAGTTTCACGCGGGGCGGCGAGCAGTACTTC. Variable domain in full (rest from reference TRBV28 and TRBJ2-7): DVKVTQSSRYLVKRTGEKVFLECVQDMDHENMFWYRQDPGLGLRLIYFSYDVKMKEKGDIPEGYSVSREKKERFSLILESASTNQTSMYLCASSFTRGGEQYFGPGTRLTVT.

The chain employs TRBV2 and TRBJ2-5; 7 nucleotides match TRBD2. Germline V gene data show CDR1 as SNHLY and CDR2 as FYNNEI. The length of the CDR3 is 14 residues. J lost 2 bases, V lost 8 bases, and 8 bases had no gene match. In nucleotides, the CDR3 is TGTGCCAGCTCAATAGCGGGCTTGCAAGAGACCCAGTACTTC. Protein: CASSIAGLQETQYF.

About this clone itself: This may come from a read error, since a much larger clone is one base off. The chain recombines TRBV6-4 with TRBJ1-6, with TRBD1 as a possible D gene (6 bases). CDR3 length equals 16 residues. Per germline, CDR1 MRHNA and CDR2 SNTAGT. CDR3 sequence (DNA): TGTGCCAGCAAGGGGGAGAAGAGGGGCTACAATTTACCCCTCCACTTT. Its translation is CASKGEKRGYNLPLHF.

J is TRBJ2-3 and V is TRBV7-2; 11 positions agree with TRBD2. CDR3 length equals 13 residues. Germline lookup yields CDR1 SGHTA and CDR2 FQGNSA. Trimming at V came to 5 bases and at J to 10 bases, leaving 5 bases not matched to a gene. CDR3 bases: TGTGCCAGCAGCGCACGACTAGCGGGGCCGCAGTATTTT. This codes for CASSARLAGPQYF.

This chain links TRBV5-4 with TRBJ2-7, with 8 nucleotides matching TRBD1. This CDR3 has 14 amino acids. Germline CDR1 is SGHNT and CDR2 is YYREEE (reference sequence). V trimming: 2 bases; J trimming: 6 bases; junction bases outside the gene matches: 7. CDR3 DNA: TGTGCCAGCAGCTTCGGACAGGGCTCCGGCGAGCAGTACTTC. Translated: CASSFGQGSGEQYF.

V gene TRBV29-1 combines with J gene TRBJ2-2; possibly TRBD2 for D (6 bases). CDR3 length: 14 residues. The germline V gene has CDR1 SQVTM and CDR2 ANQGSEA. Trimming removed 4 bases at V and 4 bases at J, with 13 bases between. CDR3: CSVGWRESTGELFF. In DNA, the CDR3 is TGCAGCGTTGGTTGGAGGGAAAGCACCGGGGAGCTGTTTTTT.

The rearrangement joins TRBV30 to TRBJ1-4; tentatively, D is TRBD1 (5 bases). Germline V gene sequence: CDR1 GTSNPN, CDR2 SVGIG (reference sequence). Trimming took off 0 bases at V and 8 bases at J, with 16 bases between the two ends. The CDR3 spans 15 residues. The CDR3 sequence is CAWSVRKGSGEKLFF. In nucleotides, the CDR3 is TGTGCCTGGAGTGTACGTAAGGGATCAGGGGAAAAACTGTTTTTT.

The rearrangement links TRBV4-1 to TRBJ2-3; 7 bases are a match to TRBD2. The CDR3 contains 16 residues. V lost 0 bases, J lost 4 bases, and 7 bases stayed unmatched. Germline V gene lookup returns CDR1 MGHRA and CDR2 YSYEKL. CDR3 nucleotide sequence: TGCGCCAGCAGCCAAGATCGCGGGAGTGAGGCAGATACGCAGTATTTT. It translates to CASSQDRGSEADTQYF.

The chain is built from TRBV15 and TRBJ2-7, with a tentative D call TRBD1 (7 bases). Per germline, CDR1 LNHNV and CDR2 YYDKDF (reference sequence). V dropped 0 bases and J dropped 6 bases, with 27 bases sitting between them. The CDR3 loop spans 19 amino acids. The CDR3 nucleotides are TGTGCCACCAGCAGAGAACCCACTTTTGTACAGGGGTTGGGAGGCGAGCAGTACTTC. It encodes CATSREPTFVQGLGGEQYF.

This clone was seen only a few times. V gene TRBV19 combines with J gene TRBJ1-2; TRBD1 matches at 8 bases. Germline loops: CDR1 LNHDA, CDR2 SQIVND (reference sequence). V shed 6 bases and J 6 bases; nucleotides not matched to a gene: 9. This CDR3 spans 14 amino acids. The CDR3 sequence is CASRPAYRGDGYTF. CDR3 sequence (DNA): TGTGCCAGTAGGCCAGCTTACAGGGGGGATGGCTACACCTTC.